This is a list of T cell receptor beta chains from one sample in a study of control samples from healthy donors and cancer patients. The data were produced by immunoSEQ multiplex PCR, yet TCRdb's version contains in-frame clones alone and is incomplete. The top ten clones hold about 1.4% of a sample with about 180,000 clones, 94% of them seen once. The sequenced sample consisted of blood. These receptors came from a woman younger than 35 in good health. Both conserved end residues are part of each CDR3. A D gene is named only where the DNA matches it firmly. A row's size may be missing; if present it is once, few, many or a size class.

TRBJ1-2 | NA | 12 | NA | TRBV12-3/TRBV12-4 | CASSRRGDGYTF | TGTGCCAGCAGCCGCAGGGGCGATGGCTACACCTTC
TRBJ2-7 | NA | 14 | TRBD2 | TRBV10-3 | CAISRLAETYEQYF | TGTGCCATCAGTCGACTAGCGGAGACCTACGAGCAGTACTTC
TRBJ1-6 | once | 17 | TRBD1 | TRBV5-1 | CASSPRTGNSYNSPLHF | TGCGCCAGCAGCCCCCGGACAGGAAACTCCTATAATTCACCCCTCCACTTT
TRBJ1-3 | NA | 15 | NA | TRBV9 | CASSVGSQSGNTIYF | TGTGCCAGCAGCGTAGGCAGCCAATCTGGAAACACCATATATTTT
TRBJ1-4 | NA | 13 | NA | TRBV5-1 | CASREQGYEKLFF | TGCGCCAGCAGAGAACAGGGCTATGAAAAACTGTTTTTT
TRBJ1-2 | NA | 13 | TRBD1 | TRBV6-5 | CASRAGGGYGYTF | TGTGCCAGCAGAGCAGGGGGCGGCTATGGCTACACCTTC
TRBJ2-3 | once | 12 | NA | TRBV7-2 | CASSYSTDTQYF | TGTGCCAGCAGCTATAGCACAGATACGCAGTATTTT
TRBJ2-7 | NA | 14 | TRBD1 | TRBV6-5 | CASRSSQGVVKQYF | TGTGCCAGCCGCTCTTCCCAGGGGGTCGTGAAGCAGTACTTC
TRBJ1-1 | NA | 15 | NA | TRBV19 | CASSFQVTLNTEAFF | TGTGCCAGTAGTTTCCAGGTTACCCTCAACACTGAAGCTTTCTTT
TRBJ2-4 | once | 15 | NA | TRBV10-3 | CAISESNTGRDIQYF | TGTGCCATCAGTGAGTCGAACACAGGGAGAGACATTCAGTACTTC
TRBJ1-6 | few | 15 | NA | TRBV2 | CASSPPTVQDSPLHF | TGTGCCAGCTCCCCGCCCACAGTTCAGGATTCACCCCTCCACTTT
TRBJ2-1 | few | 16 | TRBD1 | TRBV5-1 | CASSLEQGARSDEQFF | TGCGCCAGCAGCTTGGAGCAGGGGGCGCGATCGGATGAGCAGTTCTTC
TRBJ2-1 | NA | 14 | NA | TRBV24-1 | CATSDPGQSGEQFF | TGTGCCACCAGTGATCCCGGACAGTCCGGTGAGCAGTTCTTC
TRBJ2-1 | NA | 14 | NA | TRBV7-2 | CASSLVIVHNEQFF | TGTGCCAGCAGCTTAGTAATTGTCCACAATGAGCAGTTCTTC
TRBJ1-1 | NA | 13 | NA | TRBV12-3/TRBV12-4 | CATRGQLNTEAFF | TGTGCCACCCGCGGACAGTTGAACACTGAAGCTTTCTTT
TRBJ2-1 | once | 13 | TRBD2 | TRBV3-1/TRBV3-2 | CASSPQLAGGQFF | TGTGCCAGCAGCCCCCAACTAGCGGGGGGGCAGTTCTTC
TRBJ1-1 | NA | 14 | NA | TRBV4-2 | CASSQGGRTTEAFF | TGTGCCAGCAGCCAAGGGGGCAGGACCACTGAAGCTTTCTTT
TRBJ2-1 | NA | 17 | NA | TRBV28 | CACERGAGPSRYNEQFF | TGTGCCTGTGAACGTGGGGCGGGCCCTTCCCGATACAATGAGCAGTTCTTC
TRBJ2-7 | NA | 14 | NA | TRBV6-5 | CASSRQFFSYEQYF | TGTGCCAGCTCCAGGCAGTTCTTCTCCTACGAGCAGTACTTC
TRBJ1-3 | NA | 12 | NA | TRBV28 | CASSLGGNTIYF | TGTGCCAGCAGTTTAGGAGGAAACACCATATATTTT
TRBJ2-5 | NA | 14 | NA | TRBV6-5 | CASRGTSFTETQYF | TGTGCCAGCAGGGGGACCTCATTTACCGAGACCCAGTACTTC
TRBJ1-2 | NA | 16 | TRBD1 | TRBV9 | CASSVERDRGDYGYTF | TGTGCCAGCAGCGTAGAAAGGGACAGGGGGGACTATGGCTACACCTTC
TRBJ1-5 | few | 14 | NA | TRBV27 | CASSRGSSNQPQHF | TGTGCCAGCAGCAGGGGATCTAGCAATCAGCCCCAGCATTTT
TRBJ1-1 | NA | 13 | NA | TRBV7-2 | CASRPGGNSWAFF | TGTGCCAGCAGACCGGGAGGGAATAGCTGGGCTTTCTTT
TRBJ2-3 | few | 14 | NA | TRBV19 | CASSISDPRDTQYF | TGTGCCAGTAGTATCAGTGACCCGCGGGATACGCAGTATTTT
TRBJ1-1 | NA | 16 | NA | TRBV6-2/TRBV6-3 | CASSEGTGPMNTEAFF | TGTGCCAGCAGCGAAGGCACAGGACCAATGAACACTGAAGCTTTCTTT
TRBJ1-2 | NA | 10 | NA | TRBV19 | CASGVGGYTF | TGTGCCAGTGGAGTGGGAGGCTACACCTTC
TRBJ1-1 | NA | 12 | NA | TRBV3-1/TRBV3-2 | CASSQLGGEAFF | TGTGCCAGCAGCCAACTTGGGGGCGAGGCTTTCTTT
TRBJ2-3 | NA | 12 | NA | TRBV28 | CASSPLGGTQYF | TGTGCCAGCAGCCCCCTTGGGGGTACGCAGTATTTT
TRBJ2-1 | NA | 13 | NA | TRBV9 | CASARSSYNEQFF | TGTGCCAGCGCAAGGAGCTCCTACAATGAGCAGTTCTTC
TRBJ1-2 | NA | 13 | TRBD1 | TRBV5-4 | CASSTGTGYGYTF | TGTGCCAGCAGCACCGGGACAGGCTATGGCTACACCTTC
TRBJ1-2 | NA | 14 | NA | TRBV5-6 | CASTWPQGPVGYTF | TGTGCCAGCACCTGGCCCCAGGGTCCGGTTGGCTACACCTTC
TRBJ1-1 | NA | 17 | NA | TRBV4-1 | CASSQRAKDRGDTEAFF | TGCGCCAGCAGCCAACGGGCCAAGGACCGGGGGGACACTGAAGCTTTCTTT
TRBJ2-2 | NA | 14 | TRBD1 | TRBV6-5 | CASMGQGNTGELFF | TGTGCCAGCATGGGACAGGGGAACACCGGGGAGCTGTTTTTT
TRBJ1-2 | NA | 14 | NA | TRBV28 | CASSFTASNYGYTF | TGTGCCAGCAGTTTTACGGCCTCTAACTATGGCTACACCTTC
TRBJ1-3 | NA | 14 | NA | TRBV11-2 | CASSLSHSGNTIYF | TGTGCCAGCAGCTTGTCACACTCCGGAAACACCATATATTTT
TRBJ2-7 | NA | 13 | NA | TRBV4-2 | CASSQSQGVEQYF | TGTGCCAGCAGCCAATCCCAGGGCGTCGAGCAGTACTTC
TRBJ1-2 | NA | 16 | TRBD1 | TRBV6-5 | CASSYRRTGVNYGYTF | TGTGCCAGCAGTTACCGGCGGACAGGAGTAAACTATGGCTACACCTTC
TRBJ1-1 | NA | 15 | NA | TRBV6-5 | CASRPYLRLNTEAFF | TGTGCCAGCAGACCCTACCTACGGCTCAACACTGAAGCTTTCTTT
TRBJ1-1 | NA | 13 | NA | TRBV6-5 | CASSLQPNTEAFF | TGTGCGAGCTCGCTGCAGCCGAACACTGAAGCTTTCTTT
TRBJ1-3 | once | 15 | NA | TRBV4-2 | CASSPPGLSGNTIYF | TGTGCCAGCAGCCCCCCTGGGCTCTCTGGAAACACCATATATTTT
TRBJ2-3 | NA | 14 | TRBD1 | TRBV7-9 | CASSSTGETDTQYF | TGTGCCAGCAGCTCCACAGGGGAGACAGATACGCAGTATTTT
TRBJ2-3 | NA | 16 | TRBD2 | TRBV5-6 | CASSFTASGYTDTQYF | TGTGCCAGCAGCTTTACTGCTAGCGGATACACAGATACGCAGTATTTT
TRBJ1-2 | NA | 14 | NA | TRBV18 | CASSPPAGTGGYTF | TGTGCCAGCTCACCACCGGCAGGGACTGGTGGCTACACCTTC